This T cell receptor beta chain was sequenced during a study of T-cell memory formation after mild COVID-19. Study results and caveats: CD4+ contracting clones lay mainly in CM and EM, CD8+ ones in EMRA.

This clonotype came up a few times. Its antigen is currently unknown. V was clipped by 7 bases and J by 5 bases, with 14 bases between them. Germline-derived CDR1 and CDR2 are MGHRA and YSYEKL. The CDR3 is 13 residues long. TCR alpha and TCR beta cDNA libraries carrying sample barcodes and UMIs were produced by 5'RACE using constant-segment primers. MiXCR was run by TCRdb on the 5' RACE reads, yielding one entry per CDR3 protein. In the table there are about 82,000 distinct CDR3 sequences, 9.5% to 15% of which are singletons. Material for sequencing was PBMCs or a T cell subset sorted from them (not recorded which). The chain carries TRBV4-1 and TRBJ1-1; no reliable D call. This clonotype was sampled from a man aged 18 to 30 who had mild COVID-19 (a few samples of this study predate the infection). Cell type and time point are not known. For the CDR3, the DNA is TGCGCCAGCACCCCAGAGTTGCGGACTGAAGCTTTCTTT. Amino acid sequence: CASTPELRTEAFF.